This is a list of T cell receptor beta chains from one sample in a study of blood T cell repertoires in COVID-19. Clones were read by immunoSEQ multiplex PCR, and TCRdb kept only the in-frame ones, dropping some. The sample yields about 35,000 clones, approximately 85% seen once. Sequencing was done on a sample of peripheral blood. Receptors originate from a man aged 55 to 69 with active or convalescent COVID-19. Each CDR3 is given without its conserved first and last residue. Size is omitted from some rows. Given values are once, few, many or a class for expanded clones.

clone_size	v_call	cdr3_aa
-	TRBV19	ASSIGWQGQTGLDTEAF
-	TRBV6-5	ASSYGQEGSPLH
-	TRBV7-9	ASRGRAGTGSNEQF
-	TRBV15	ATSRVGYYGYT
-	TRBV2	ASSDPGTASNTGELF
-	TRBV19	ASSVPDRDNQPQH
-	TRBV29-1	SVESGQGMGGYT
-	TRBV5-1	ASSLGVGLAANNEQF
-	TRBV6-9	ASSYPEGAIDTQY
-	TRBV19	ASSIGLAILDNEQF
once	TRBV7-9	ASSANRFSSGNTIY
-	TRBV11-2	ASSLGPGSIDTQY
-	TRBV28	ASSPTGGRSYNEQF
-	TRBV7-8	ASSPVRGSIGLADNSYNEQF
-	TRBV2	ASRSTTGGEVEAF
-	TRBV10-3	AISVSGWETQY